This T cell receptor (beta chain) derives from a study of early T cells in non-severe SARS-CoV-2 infection. Notes on the study in general: Database matching using VDJdb favored anti-spike CD8 responses, with private and CD4 specificities left missing.

The CDR3 extends over 14 amino acids. Germline V gene lookup returns CDR1 MNHEY and CDR2 SMNVEV (reference sequence). The germline V and J ends were trimmed by 3 bases and 0 bases, with 7 bases remaining between them. This clonotype has ten or more counts. Antigen: not known. The library protocol tagged individual cDNA molecules with unique molecular identifiers. TCRdb re-called the 5' RACE reads with MiXCR, one entry per CDR3 protein. In the table there are 85,000 to 100,000 distinct CDR3 sequences, 11% of which are singletons. This TCR was sampled from an adult who was a healthcare worker with PCR-confirmed SARS-CoV-2 infection or an uninfected control (not recorded which). The V gene is TRBV27, the J gene TRBJ2-3, with D uncertain. The sequencing sample was made of whole blood. The CDR3 region has the DNA TGTGCCAGCAGTTTGGTAGCTAGCACAGATACGCAGTATTTT. It codes for CASSLVASTDTQYF.